This T cell receptor (beta chain) derives from a study of Graves' ophthalmopathy and Graves' hyperthyroidism. Study in general: Peripheral blood sampling occurred at initial diagnosis, before any treatment.

This clonotype was recorded many times. Moderate-to-severe activity, CAS at least 3, NOSPECS at least 4 and duration under 3 months characterized donors with ophthalmopathy. The study amplified TCR beta CDR3 regions using RNA transcripts. RT-PCR in the first round used HTBI primers; a second-round multiplex PCR followed. TCRdb analysed the multiplex PCR reads with MiXCR anew, one entry per CDR3 protein. The sample holds 660,000 or so distinct CDR3 sequences, under 50% seen once. Trimming removed 2 bases at V and 5 bases at J, with 15 bases between. Germline CDR1 SQVTM, CDR2 ANQGSEA. The CDR3 spans 14 residues.

The chain is built from TRBV29-1 and TRBJ1-1; no definite D call. Sequencing was done on a sample of peripheral blood. The sequence was obtained from an adult man with Graves' ophthalmopathy. Here the CDR3 reads CSVEKVHKQTEAFF. CDR3 DNA sequence: TGCAGCGTTGAAAAAGTTCATAAACAGACTGAAGCTTTCTTT.